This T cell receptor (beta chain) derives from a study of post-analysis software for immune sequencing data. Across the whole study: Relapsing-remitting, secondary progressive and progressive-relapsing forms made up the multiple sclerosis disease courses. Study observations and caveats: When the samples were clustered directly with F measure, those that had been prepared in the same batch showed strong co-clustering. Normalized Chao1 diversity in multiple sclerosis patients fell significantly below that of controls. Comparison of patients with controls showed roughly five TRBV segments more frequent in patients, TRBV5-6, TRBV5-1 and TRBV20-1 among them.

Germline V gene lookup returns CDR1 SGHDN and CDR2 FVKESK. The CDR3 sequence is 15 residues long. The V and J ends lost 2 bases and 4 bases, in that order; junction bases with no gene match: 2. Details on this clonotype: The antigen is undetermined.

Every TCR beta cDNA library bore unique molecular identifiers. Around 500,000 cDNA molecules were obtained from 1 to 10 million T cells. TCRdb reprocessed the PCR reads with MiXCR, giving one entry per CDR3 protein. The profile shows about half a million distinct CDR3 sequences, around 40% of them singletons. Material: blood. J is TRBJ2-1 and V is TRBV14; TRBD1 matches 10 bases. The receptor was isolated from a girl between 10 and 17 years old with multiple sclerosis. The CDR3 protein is CASSQWDRGYNEQFF. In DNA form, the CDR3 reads TGTGCCAGCAGCCAATGGGACAGGGGTTACAATGAGCAGTTCTTC.